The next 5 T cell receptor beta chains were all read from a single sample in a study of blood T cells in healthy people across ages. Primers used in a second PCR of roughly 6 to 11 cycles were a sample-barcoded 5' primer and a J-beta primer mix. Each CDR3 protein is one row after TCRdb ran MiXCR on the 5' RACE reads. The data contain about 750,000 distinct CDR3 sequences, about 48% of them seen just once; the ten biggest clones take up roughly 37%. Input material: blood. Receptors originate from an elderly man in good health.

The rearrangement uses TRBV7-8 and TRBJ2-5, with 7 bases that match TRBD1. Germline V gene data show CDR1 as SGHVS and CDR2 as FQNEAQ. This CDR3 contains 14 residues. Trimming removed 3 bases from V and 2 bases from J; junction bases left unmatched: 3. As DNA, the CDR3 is TGTGCCAGCAGCTTCGGGACAGTGCAAGAGACCCAGTACTTC. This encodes CASSFGTVQETQYF.

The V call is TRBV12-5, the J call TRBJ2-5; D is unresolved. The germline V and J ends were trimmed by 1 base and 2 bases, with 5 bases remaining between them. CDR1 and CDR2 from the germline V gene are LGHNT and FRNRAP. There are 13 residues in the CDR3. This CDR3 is CASGLGWQETQYF. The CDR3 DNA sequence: TGTGCTAGTGGTTTGGGGTGGCAAGAGACCCAGTACTTC.

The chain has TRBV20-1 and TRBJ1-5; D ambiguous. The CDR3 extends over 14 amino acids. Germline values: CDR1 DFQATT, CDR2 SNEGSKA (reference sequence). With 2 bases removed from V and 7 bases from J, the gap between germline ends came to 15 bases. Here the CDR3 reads CSARYGSSEQPQHF. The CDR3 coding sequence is TGCAGTGCTAGATACGGTAGCTCAGAGCAGCCCCAGCATTTT.

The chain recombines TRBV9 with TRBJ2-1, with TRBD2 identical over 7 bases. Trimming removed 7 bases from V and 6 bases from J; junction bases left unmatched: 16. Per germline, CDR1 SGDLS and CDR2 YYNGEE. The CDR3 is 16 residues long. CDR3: CASAYGVGGPGNEQFF. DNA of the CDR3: TGTGCCAGCGCCTACGGCGTGGGAGGGCCCGGCAATGAGCAGTTCTTC.

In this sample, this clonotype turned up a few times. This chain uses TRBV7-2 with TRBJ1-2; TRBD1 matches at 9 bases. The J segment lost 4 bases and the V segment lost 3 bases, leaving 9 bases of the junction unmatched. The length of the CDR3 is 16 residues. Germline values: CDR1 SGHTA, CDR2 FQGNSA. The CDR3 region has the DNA TGTGCCAGCAGCTTGGCGGCCGGGACAGGGTTCTATGGCTACACCTTC. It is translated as CASSLAAGTGFYGYTF.